What follows are 29 T cell receptor beta chains derived from one specimen sequenced in a study of blood T cell repertoires in COVID-19. Only in-frame clones appear in the TCRdb table, and some are missing; sequencing was by immunoSEQ multiplex PCR. In the table there are approximately 400,000 clones, roughly four fifths of which are singletons. Sequenced sample: PBMCs or T cells enriched from blood (not recorded which). These receptors came from a woman in her fifties or sixties who had recovered from COVID-19.

This clone showed up just a few times. The chain is built from TRBV3-1 (or the pseudogene TRBV3-2) and TRBJ1-6; 9 bases align to TRBD1. The V gene end was trimmed by 3 bases and the J gene end by 9 bases; junction bases not matched to a gene: 6. Germline V CDR1 and CDR2: LGHDT, YNNKEL (reference sequence). The CDR3 extends over 15 amino acids. CDR3 in DNA: TGTGCCAGCAGCCAGGGGACAGGGATGACTTCACCCCTCCACTTT. Its protein is CASSQGTGMTSPLHF.

The chain links TRBV4-3 to TRBJ2-3, with D possibly matching TRBD1 (6 bases). Germline values: CDR1 LGHNA, CDR2 YSLEER. V was cut by 0 bases and J by 4 bases, with 23 bases left in between. The CDR3 runs to 19 residues. The CDR3 DNA reads as TGCGCCAGCAGCCAAGATCTGGGTATCCCAGGGGATCATCCAGATACGCAGTATTTT. Amino acids: CASSQDLGIPGDHPDTQYF.

The gene calls are TRBV30 and TRBJ1-2; D uncertain. The V gene lost 6 bases and the J gene lost 3 bases, with 17 bases spanning the gap. Germline V lookup: CDR1 GTSNPN, CDR2 SVGIG (reference sequence). The length of the CDR3 is 14 residues. The CDR3 loop reads CACQFFGEYYGYTF. DNA of the CDR3: TGTGCCTGCCAATTCTTCGGGGAGTACTATGGCTACACCTTC.

The genes are TRBV4-1 and TRBJ2-7, with D unclear. The CDR3 is 13 amino acids. In germline, CDR1 is MGHRA, CDR2 YSYEKL. The ends were cut back, 2 bases at V and 7 bases at J, with 12 bases in the middle. The CDR3 DNA reads as TGCGCCAGCAGCCAATCCTGGAGTGGAGAGCAGTACTTC. Translation gives CASSQSWSGEQYF.

The genes are TRBV9 and TRBJ2-1; possibly TRBD2 for D (6 bases). This CDR3 spans 17 amino acids. From germline, CDR1 is SGDLS and CDR2 YYNGEE. The V and J ends lost 4 bases and 3 bases respectively, with 20 bases between them. The CDR3 DNA sequence: TGTGCCAGCAGCCAAGACCAGGGCGGGACCCGCTACAATGAGCAGTTCTTC. It yields the protein CASSQDQGGTRYNEQFF.

The CDR3 protein is CASSLVALETQYF. The CDR3, as DNA: TGCGCCAGCAGCTTGGTGGCCCTAGAGACCCAGTACTTC. This sequence joins TRBV5-1 and TRBJ2-5; D unresolved. The V end lost 0 bases, the J end lost 4 bases, and 7 bases lay between the germline ends. Germline CDR1 reads SGHRS; CDR2 reads YFSETQ. The CDR3 totals 13 residues. The variable domain in full, completed from reference TRBV5-1 and TRBJ2-5, reads KAGVTQTPRYLIKTRGQQVTLSCSPISGHRSVSWYQQTPGQGLQFLFEYFSETQRNKGNFPGRFSGRQFSNSRSEMNVSTLELGDSALYLCASSLVALETQYFGPGTRLLVL.

The chain recombines TRBV6-2 or TRBV6-3 with TRBJ1-5; D ambiguous. The CDR3 has 14 residues. Germline V gives CDR1 MNHEY, CDR2 SVGEGT. V gave up 4 bases and J gave up 4 bases, with 11 bases separating them. CDR3 region: CASSFLGRNQPQHF. CDR3 in DNA: TGTGCCAGCAGTTTCCTAGGAAGAAATCAGCCCCAGCATTTT.

This rearrangement joins TRBV7-8 to TRBJ2-7, with D possibly TRBD2 on 6 matching bases. V shed 5 bases and J shed 6 bases, with 14 bases lying between them. The CDR3 consists of 13 residues. Germline V CDR1 and CDR2: SGHVS, FQNEAQ. As DNA, the CDR3 is TGTGCCAGCAGCCTTAAGGCGGGGTCCGAGCAGTACTTC. It specifies CASSLKAGSEQYF.

J is TRBJ2-7 and V is TRBV7-7; a possible D gene is TRBD2 (5 bases). The ends were cut back, 5 bases at V and 2 bases at J, with 16 bases in the middle. The germline V gene encodes CDR1 SSHAT and CDR2 FNYEAQ (reference sequence). The CDR3 contains 15 residues. The chain's CDR3 is CASSGGSGSTYEQYF. The CDR3 coding sequence is TGTGCCAGCAGCGGCGGGTCCGGTTCAACCTACGAGCAGTACTTC. The full variable domain, rest sourced from reference TRBV7-7 and TRBJ2-7, is GAGVSQSPRYKVTKRGQDVTLRCDPISSHATLYWYQQALGQGPEFLTYFNYEAQPDKSGLPSDRFSAERPEGSISTLTIQRTEQRDSAMYRCASSGGSGSTYEQYFGPGTRLTVT.

This chain uses TRBV5-5 with TRBJ2-7; 7 bases fit TRBD2. Trimming removed 4 bases from V and 3 bases from J; junction bases left unmatched: 10. Germline CDR1 is SGHKS and CDR2 is YYEKEE (reference sequence). The CDR3 consists of 15 residues. For the CDR3, the DNA is TGTGCCAGCAGCCCGGGGCTAGCGGAGTACTACGAGCAGTACTTC. It is translated as CASSPGLAEYYEQYF.

The chain combines TRBV27 with TRBJ1-5, with D tentatively TRBD1 (6 bases). There are 12 residues in the CDR3. Germline CDR1 and CDR2: MNHEY and SMNVEV (reference sequence). Trimming shortened V by 10 bases and J by 4 bases, and 11 bases separated the two germline ends. The CDR3 is CATRGGNQPQHF. Here the CDR3 DNA reads TGTGCCACCAGGGGAGGGAATCAGCCCCAGCATTTT.

J is TRBJ2-7 and V is TRBV15; D gene uncertain. Trimming shortened V by 0 bases and J by 2 bases, and 2 bases separated the two germline ends. This CDR3 region has 12 residues. Germline CDR1 LNHNV, CDR2 YYDKDF (reference sequence). Written as DNA, the CDR3 is TGTGCCACCAGCAGAGACACCTACGAGCAGTACTTC. Its translation is CATSRDTYEQYF. The complete variable domain, with remaining parts taken from reference TRBV15 and TRBJ2-7, reads DAMVIQNPRYQVTQFGKPVTLSCSQTLNHNVMYWYQQKSSQAPKLLFHYYDKDFNNEADTPDNFQSRRPNTSFCFLDIRSPGLGDTAMYLCATSRDTYEQYFGPGTRLTVT.

This chain uses TRBV5-1 with TRBJ2-7; 15 bases agree with TRBD2. This CDR3 comprises 19 residues. V shed 0 bases, J shed 0 bases, and the junction held 7 bases outside the gene matches. Per the germline V gene, CDR1 is SGHRS and CDR2 is YFSETQ. The CDR3: CASSLERTSGRVRSYEQYF. CDR3 nucleotides: TGCGCCAGCAGCTTGGAGAGGACTAGCGGGAGGGTTCGCTCCTACGAGCAGTACTTC.

This sequence joins TRBV14 and TRBJ1-2; TRBD1 is a possible D gene (5 bases). Germline CDR1 reads SGHDN; CDR2 reads FVKESK. V was clipped by 1 base and J by 8 bases, with 11 bases between them. This CDR3 region has 13 residues. CDR3 loop: CASSQVSGLGYTF. The CDR3 DNA reads as TGTGCCAGCAGCCAAGTCTCAGGGTTGGGCTACACCTTC.

V gene TRBV9 combines with J gene TRBJ1-1, with 7 bases fitting TRBD1. V dropped 4 bases and J dropped 0; count of bases not matched to a gene: 6. The CDR3 totals 15 residues. Germline V lookup: CDR1 SGDLS, CDR2 YYNGEE. CDR3 in DNA: TGTGCCAGCAGCACCCGACAGGGCCTGAACACTGAAGCTTTCTTT. This sequence encodes CASSTRQGLNTEAFF.

The chain recombines TRBV7-2 with TRBJ1-4; D remains ambiguous. Deletions cut 3 bases from V and 7 bases from J, with 12 bases between. The CDR3 loop spans 14 amino acids. Germline V gene sequence: CDR1 SGHTA, CDR2 FQGNSA. Written as DNA, the CDR3 is TGTGCCAGCAGCTTGGGAGGGTTGGGTGAAAAACTGTTTTTT. This gives the protein CASSLGGLGEKLFF.

The rearrangement links TRBV5-4 to TRBJ1-2, with a possible D match to TRBD1 (6 bases). This CDR3 comprises 17 residues. Germline CDR1 and CDR2: SGHNT and YYREEE (reference sequence). Trimming stripped 4 bases from V and 6 bases from J, with 25 bases between. The CDR3 sequence is CASSRGFPRDIGDGYTF. As DNA, the CDR3 is TGTGCCAGCAGCCGAGGGTTTCCCCGGGACATAGGGGATGGCTACACCTTC.

This chain uses TRBV30 with TRBJ1-4; TRBD1 agrees at 7 bases. The V gene's germline CDR1 is GTSNPN and CDR2 SVGIG (reference sequence). The CDR3 has 12 amino acids. V was clipped by 2 bases and J by 13 bases; unmatched bases: 7. Written as DNA, the CDR3 is TGTGCCTGGAGTCCGACAGGGAAGGGACTGTTTTTT. Its protein product is CAWSPTGKGLFF.

The chain couples TRBV19 to TRBJ1-1; 10 nucleotides line up with TRBD1. Germline loops: CDR1 LNHDA, CDR2 SQIVND (reference sequence). The CDR3 consists of 15 residues. V dropped 0 bases and J dropped 3; count of bases not matched to a gene: 1. The DNA of the CDR3 is TGTGCCAGTAGTATAGAGGGACAGGGGTACACTGAAGCTTTCTTT. Translation gives CASSIEGQGYTEAFF.

The chain is built from TRBV19 and TRBJ1-3; D is unresolved. Trimming removed 8 bases at V and 5 bases at J, with 10 bases between. Germline CDR1 and CDR2: LNHDA and SQIVND (reference sequence). CDR3 length equals 12 residues. CDR3 nucleotides: TGTGCCAGTTGGAGGTCGAGAAACACCATATATTTT. Its protein product is CASWRSRNTIYF.

The chain has TRBV6-5 and TRBJ2-7; D perhaps matches TRBD1 (5 bases). This CDR3 has 16 amino acids. CDR1 and CDR2 (germline): MNHEY, SVGAGI. Trimming took off 2 bases at V and 1 base at J, with 15 bases between the two ends. The CDR3 here is CASSYTRQFQSYEQYF. In nucleotides, the CDR3 is TGTGCCAGCAGTTACACCCGACAGTTTCAATCCTACGAGCAGTACTTC.

The chain is built from TRBV15 and TRBJ1-1, with TRBD1 matching over 9 bases. CDR1 LNHNV and CDR2 YYDKDF come from the germline V gene (reference sequence). The J segment lost 7 bases and the V segment lost 4 bases, leaving 7 bases of the junction unmatched. The length of the CDR3 is 14 residues. The CDR3 region has the DNA TGTGCCACCAGCAACGACAGGGGGGTTAATGAAGCTTTCTTT. Amino acid sequence: CATSNDRGVNEAFF.

The CDR3 nucleotides read TGTGCCAGCAGCCAAGATACGAGGTCAGGGGGCTCGGAATTATATGGCTACACCTTC. Its translation is CASSQDTRSGGSELYGYTF. This rearrangement joins TRBV4-2 to TRBJ1-2; 8 bases align to TRBD1. The J segment lost 5 bases and the V segment lost 0 bases, leaving 17 bases of the junction unmatched. The CDR3 loop spans 19 amino acids. Per germline, CDR1 LGHNA and CDR2 YNFKEQ.

The rearrangement joins TRBV15 to TRBJ2-1, with TRBD2 matching over 8 bases. The germline V gene has CDR1 LNHNV and CDR2 YYDKDF (reference sequence). The length of the CDR3 is 17 residues. V shed 4 bases and J 2 bases; nucleotides not matched to a gene: 10. The CDR3, as DNA: TGTGCCACCAGCACCATGGGGCGGGGGGACCCCTACAATGAGCAGTTCTTC. The encoded protein is CATSTMGRGDPYNEQFF.

In this sample, this clone turned up a few times. J is TRBJ2-2 and V is TRBV5-8; tentatively, D is TRBD1 (6 bases). This CDR3 spans 13 amino acids. Germline V gene sequence: CDR1 SGHTS, CDR2 YDEGEE. Deletions cut 4 bases from V and 6 bases from J, with 10 bases between. DNA for the CDR3: TGTGCCAGCAGCATAGGACAGCCCGGGGAGCTGTTTTTT. Translating it yields CASSIGQPGELFF.

V and J are TRBV7-9 and TRBJ2-7, with 10 bases identical to TRBD2. Germline CDR1 and CDR2: SEHNR and FQNEAQ (reference sequence). This CDR3 spans 16 amino acids. The ends lost 5 bases at V and 3 bases at J; junction bases unmatched: 10. In DNA, the CDR3 is TGTGCCAGCAGCCCCTGGACTAGCGGAGGGAACTACGAGCAGTACTTC. Translation: CASSPWTSGGNYEQYF.

The genes are TRBV7-9 and TRBJ1-1, with 9 positions matching TRBD1. The germline CDR1 and CDR2 sequences are SEHNR and FQNEAQ (reference sequence). The junction had 7 bases not matched to a gene; V was cut back by 6 bases and J by 2 bases. The length of the CDR3 is 15 residues. The CDR3 DNA sequence: TGTGCCAGCAGAAAAAAGGGACAGGGCAACACTGAAGCTTTCTTT. This gives the protein CASRKKGQGNTEAFF.

This clone was seen only once. This sequence joins TRBV11-2 and TRBJ2-1, with 7 positions matching TRBD1. Germline assignment: CDR1 SGHAT and CDR2 FQNNGV. This CDR3 comprises 11 residues. V lost 5 bases, J lost 15 bases, and 7 bases stayed unmatched. The DNA of the CDR3 is TGTGCCAGCAGCACCGACAGGGTCGGGTTCTTC. This sequence encodes CASSTDRVGFF.

CDR3 in amino acids: CASRSFGQGALNQPQHF. The CDR3 DNA follows: TGTGCCAGCCGCTCTTTTGGACAGGGGGCCCTCAATCAGCCCCAGCATTTT. The chain has TRBV27 and TRBJ1-5; the match to TRBD1 covers 11 bases. Germline CDR1 reads MNHEY; CDR2 reads SMNVEV (reference sequence). The V and J ends lost 8 bases and 3 bases, in that order; junction bases with no gene match: 12. The CDR3 is 17 amino acids.